This T cell receptor beta chain appears in the sequencing data of a study of CD8 T cells in ankylosing spondylitis. TCRdb re-analysed the 5' RACE reads in MiXCR, keeping a single row per CDR3 protein. The sample has more than 250,000 distinct CDR3 sequences, roughly 8% seen once. This clonotype was found a few times. Its target is unknown. The germline CDR1 and CDR2 sequences are DFQATT and SNEGSKA (reference sequence). The CDR3 has 13 amino acids. Trimming at V came to 5 bases and at J to 7 bases, leaving 3 bases not matched to a gene. Study-wide results and caveats: Characteristic of ankylosing spondylitis blood, it appeared, was a TCR beta motif comprising about eight highly homologous variants.

The rearrangement joins TRBV20-1 to TRBJ2-5; TRBD2 matches 14 bases. Input material: blood, either unsorted or a sorted T cell fraction (not recorded which). The receptor's source is a male donor with ankylosing spondylitis. CDR3 region: CSAGTSGSRTQYF. CDR3 bases: TGCAGTGCTGGGACTAGCGGGAGTCGGACCCAGTACTTC.